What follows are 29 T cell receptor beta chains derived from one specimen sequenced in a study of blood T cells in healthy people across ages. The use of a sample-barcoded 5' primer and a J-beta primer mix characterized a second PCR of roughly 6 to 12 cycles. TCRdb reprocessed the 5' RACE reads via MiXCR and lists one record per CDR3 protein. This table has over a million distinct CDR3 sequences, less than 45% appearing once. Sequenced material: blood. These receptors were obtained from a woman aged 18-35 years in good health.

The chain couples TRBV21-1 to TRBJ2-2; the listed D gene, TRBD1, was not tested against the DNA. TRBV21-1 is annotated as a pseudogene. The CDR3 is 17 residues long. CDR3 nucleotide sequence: TGTGCCAGCAGCAAAGCGTCCGACAGATCTCGAAGGGGGGAGCTGTTTTTT. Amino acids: CASSKASDRSRRGELFF.

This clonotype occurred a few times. CDR3 loop: CASSSGTRHYNEQYF. CDR3 sequence (DNA): TGTGCCAGCAGCTCCGGGACTAGACACTACAATGAGCAGTACTTC. V and J are TRBV7-2 and TRBJ2-7; TRBD2 aligns across 8 bases. The CDR3 runs 15 residues. From germline, CDR1 is SGHTA and CDR2 FQGNSA. The ends lost 4 bases at V and 7 bases at J; junction bases unmatched: 12.

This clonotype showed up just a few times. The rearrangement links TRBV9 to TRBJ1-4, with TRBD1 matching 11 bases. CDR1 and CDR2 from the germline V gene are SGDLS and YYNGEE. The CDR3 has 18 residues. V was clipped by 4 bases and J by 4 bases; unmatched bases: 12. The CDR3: CASSSQLGQGDLNEKLFF. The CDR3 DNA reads TGTGCCAGCAGCTCACAATTGGGACAGGGGGATCTTAATGAAAAACTGTTTTTT.

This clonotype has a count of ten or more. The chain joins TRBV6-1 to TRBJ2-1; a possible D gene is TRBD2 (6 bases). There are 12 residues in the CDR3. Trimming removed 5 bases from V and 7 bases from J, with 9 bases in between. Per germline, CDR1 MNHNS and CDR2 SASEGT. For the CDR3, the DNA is TGTGCCAGCAGTTCTCTAGCGAATGAGCAGTTCTTC. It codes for CASSSLANEQFF.

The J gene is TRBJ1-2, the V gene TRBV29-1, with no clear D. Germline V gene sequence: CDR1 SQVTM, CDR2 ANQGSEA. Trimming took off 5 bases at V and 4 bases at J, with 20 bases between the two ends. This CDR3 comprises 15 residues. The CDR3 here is CSVTLGGGGLYGYTF. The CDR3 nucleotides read TGCAGCGTTACCCTTGGCGGCGGCGGGCTCTATGGCTACACCTTC.

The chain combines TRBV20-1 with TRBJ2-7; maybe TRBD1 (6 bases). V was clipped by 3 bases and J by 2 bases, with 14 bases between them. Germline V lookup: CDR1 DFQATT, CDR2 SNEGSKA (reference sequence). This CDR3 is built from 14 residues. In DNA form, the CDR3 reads TGCAGTGCTAGTCTGGGGGCTAGGGCCTACGAGCAGTACTTC. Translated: CSASLGARAYEQYF.

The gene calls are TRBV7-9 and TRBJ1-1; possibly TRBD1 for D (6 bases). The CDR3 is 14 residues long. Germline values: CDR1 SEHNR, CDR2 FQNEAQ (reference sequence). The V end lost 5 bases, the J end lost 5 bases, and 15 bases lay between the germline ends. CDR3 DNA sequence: TGTGCCAGCAGCCCTTCCGAGGGGGGGACTGAAGCTTTCTTT. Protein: CASSPSEGGTEAFF.

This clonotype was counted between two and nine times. Here the CDR3 DNA reads TGTGCCAGCAGTTTAAGAGGGGTGGACACCGGGGAGCTGTTTTTT. This encodes CASSLRGVDTGELFF. This sequence joins TRBV12-3 or TRBV12-4 and TRBJ2-2; possibly TRBD1 or TRBD2 for D (5 bases each). The CDR3 consists of 15 residues. V was pared by 2 bases and J by 3 bases, with 10 bases between.

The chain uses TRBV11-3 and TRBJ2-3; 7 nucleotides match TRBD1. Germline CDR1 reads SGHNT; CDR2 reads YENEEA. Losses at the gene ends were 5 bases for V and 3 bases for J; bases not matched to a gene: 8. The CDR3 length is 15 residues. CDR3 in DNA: TGTGCCAGCAGCGCGCCGAGACAGGGTACAGATACGCAGTATTTT. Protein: CASSAPRQGTDTQYF.

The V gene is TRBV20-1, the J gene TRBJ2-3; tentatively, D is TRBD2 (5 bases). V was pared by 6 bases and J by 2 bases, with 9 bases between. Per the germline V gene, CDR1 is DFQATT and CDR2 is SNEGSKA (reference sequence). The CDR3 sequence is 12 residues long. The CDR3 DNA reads TGCAGTGCGGGGAGCCACACAGATACGCAGTATTTT. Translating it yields CSAGSHTDTQYF.

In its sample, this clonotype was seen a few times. DNA for the CDR3: TGTGCTTCCCACCCCAGGGGAATCGTGTCTGGAAACACCATATATTTT. This gives the protein CASHPRGIVSGNTIYF. The chain carries TRBV19 and TRBJ1-3; the D gene is possibly TRBD1 (6 bases). CDR1 is LNHDA, CDR2 SQIVND, per germline (reference sequence). CDR3 size: 16 residues.

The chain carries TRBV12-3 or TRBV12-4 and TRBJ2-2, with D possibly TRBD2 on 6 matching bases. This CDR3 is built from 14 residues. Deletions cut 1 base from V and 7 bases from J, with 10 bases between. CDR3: CASSLGLVVGELFF. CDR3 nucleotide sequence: TGTGCCAGCAGTTTAGGACTAGTTGTCGGGGAGCTGTTTTTT.

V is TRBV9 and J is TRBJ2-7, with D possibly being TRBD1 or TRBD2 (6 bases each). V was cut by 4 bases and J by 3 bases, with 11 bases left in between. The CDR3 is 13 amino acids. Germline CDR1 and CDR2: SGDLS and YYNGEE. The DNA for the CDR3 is TGTGCCAGCAGCCCAGGGGAGGACTACGAGCAGTACTTC. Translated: CASSPGEDYEQYF.

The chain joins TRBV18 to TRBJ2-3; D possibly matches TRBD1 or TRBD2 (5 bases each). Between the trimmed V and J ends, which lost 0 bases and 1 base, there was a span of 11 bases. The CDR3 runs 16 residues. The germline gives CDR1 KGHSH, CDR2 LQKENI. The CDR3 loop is CASSPPGRLRTDTQYF. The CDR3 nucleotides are TGTGCCAGCTCACCACCGGGACGTCTCCGCACAGATACGCAGTATTTT.

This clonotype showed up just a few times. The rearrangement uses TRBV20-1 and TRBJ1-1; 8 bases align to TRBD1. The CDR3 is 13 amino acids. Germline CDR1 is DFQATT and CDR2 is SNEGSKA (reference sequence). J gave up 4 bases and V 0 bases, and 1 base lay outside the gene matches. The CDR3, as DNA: TGCAGTGCTAGAGAAGACAGGGGCACTGAAGCTTTCTTT. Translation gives CSAREDRGTEAFF.

The CDR3: CASSSNRQNYEQYF. CDR3 DNA: TGTGCCAGCAGTTCGAACCGACAGAACTACGAGCAGTACTTC. The V call is TRBV27, the J call TRBJ2-5; D might be TRBD1 (5 bases). The DNA end favors TRBJ2-7, so the J call may be wrong. This CDR3 is 14 amino acids long. Germline CDR1 and CDR2: MNHEY and SMNVEV (reference sequence).

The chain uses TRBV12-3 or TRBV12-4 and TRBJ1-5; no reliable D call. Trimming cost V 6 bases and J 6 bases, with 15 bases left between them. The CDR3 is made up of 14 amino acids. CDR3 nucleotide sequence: TGTGCCAGCAGCCTTGGACGGGCGGGTCAGCCCCAGCATTTT. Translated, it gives CASSLGRAGQPQHF.

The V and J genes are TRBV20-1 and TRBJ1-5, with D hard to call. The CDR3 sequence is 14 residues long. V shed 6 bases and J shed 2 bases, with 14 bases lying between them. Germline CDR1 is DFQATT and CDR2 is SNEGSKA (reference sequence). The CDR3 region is CSANGVVGNQPQHF. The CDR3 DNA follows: TGCAGTGCAAACGGGGTAGTGGGCAATCAGCCCCAGCATTTT.

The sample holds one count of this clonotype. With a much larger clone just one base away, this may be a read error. The CDR3 protein is CASSLVQLQETQYF. In DNA, the CDR3 is TGTGCCAGCAGCTTAGTGCAGCTCCAAGAGACCCAGTACTTC. The genes are TRBV7-2 and TRBJ2-5, with D uncertain. CDR3 length: 14 amino acids. Germline loops: CDR1 SGHTA, CDR2 FQGNSA. V dropped 1 base and J dropped 1 base, with 7 bases sitting between them.

The CDR3 bases are TGTGCCACTGCCCCGGGACTAGCGGCACGGGTAGATACGCAGTATTTT. Translating it yields CATAPGLAARVDTQYF. This chain uses TRBV2 with TRBJ2-3; 11 nucleotides align to TRBD2. The CDR3 extends over 16 amino acids. Germline CDR1 and CDR2: SNHLY and FYNNEI. J gave up 5 bases and V 10 bases, and 14 bases lay outside the gene matches.

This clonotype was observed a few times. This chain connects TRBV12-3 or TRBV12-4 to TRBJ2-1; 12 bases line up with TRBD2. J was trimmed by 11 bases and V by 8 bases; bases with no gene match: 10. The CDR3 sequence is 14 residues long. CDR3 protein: CASGIGTSGQKQFF. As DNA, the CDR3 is TGTGCCAGCGGTATCGGGACTAGCGGGCAGAAGCAGTTCTTC.

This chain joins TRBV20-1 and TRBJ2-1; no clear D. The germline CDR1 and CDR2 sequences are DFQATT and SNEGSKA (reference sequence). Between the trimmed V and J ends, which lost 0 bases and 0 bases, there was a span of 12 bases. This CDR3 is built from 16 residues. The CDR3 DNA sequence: TGCAGTGCTAGAGATAAAGGGCTTAGCTCCTACAATGAGCAGTTCTTC. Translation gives CSARDKGLSSYNEQFF.

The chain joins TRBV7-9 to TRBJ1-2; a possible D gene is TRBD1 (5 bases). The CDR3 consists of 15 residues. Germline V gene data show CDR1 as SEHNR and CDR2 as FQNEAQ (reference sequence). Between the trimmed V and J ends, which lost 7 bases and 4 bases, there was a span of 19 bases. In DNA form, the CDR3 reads TGTGCCAGCAAGCCGGGGGGGGACGTAGGCTATGGCTACACCTTC. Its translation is CASKPGGDVGYGYTF. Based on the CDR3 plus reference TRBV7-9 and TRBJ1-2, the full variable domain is DTGVSQNPRHKITKRGQNVTFRCDPISEHNRLYWYRQTLGQGPEFLTYFQNEAQLEKSRLLSDRFSAERPKGSFSTLEIQRTEQGDSAMYLCASKPGGDVGYGYTFGSGTRLTVV.

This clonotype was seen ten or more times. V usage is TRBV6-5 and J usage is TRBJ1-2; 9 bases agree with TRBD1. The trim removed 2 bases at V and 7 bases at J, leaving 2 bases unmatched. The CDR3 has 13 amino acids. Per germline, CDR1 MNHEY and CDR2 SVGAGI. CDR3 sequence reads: CASSYGQGPGYTF. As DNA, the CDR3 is TGTGCCAGCAGTTACGGACAGGGGCCTGGCTACACCTTC.

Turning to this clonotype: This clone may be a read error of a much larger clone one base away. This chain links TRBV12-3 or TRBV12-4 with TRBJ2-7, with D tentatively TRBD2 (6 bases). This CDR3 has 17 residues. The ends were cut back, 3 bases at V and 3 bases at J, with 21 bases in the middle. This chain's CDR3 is CASSFSGDGGLYYEQYF. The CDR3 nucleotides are TGTGCCAGCAGTTTTAGTGGGGACGGGGGACTTTACTACGAGCAGTACTTC.

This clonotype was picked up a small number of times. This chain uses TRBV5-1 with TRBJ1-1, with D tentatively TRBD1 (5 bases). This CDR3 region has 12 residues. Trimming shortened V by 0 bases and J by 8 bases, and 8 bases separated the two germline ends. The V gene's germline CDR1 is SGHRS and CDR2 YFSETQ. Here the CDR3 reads CASSLAKGEAFF. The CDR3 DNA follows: TGCGCCAGCAGCTTGGCCAAGGGGGAAGCTTTCTTT.

This CDR3 is CSVEDPKTGQETQYF. The CDR3 DNA is TGCAGCGTTGAAGACCCTAAAACGGGCCAGGAGACCCAGTACTTC. The V call is TRBV29-1, the J call TRBJ2-4, with unresolved D. The J call could be wrong; TRBJ2-5 is a better fit for the DNA end. The germline gives CDR1 SQVTM, CDR2 ANQGSEA. CDR3 length: 15 residues.

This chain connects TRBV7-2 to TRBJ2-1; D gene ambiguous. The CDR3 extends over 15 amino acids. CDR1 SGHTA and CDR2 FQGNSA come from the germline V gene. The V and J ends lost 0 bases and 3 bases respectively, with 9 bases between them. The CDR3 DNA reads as TGTGCCAGCAGCTTAGCGCCCTTACTCTACAATGAGCAGTTCTTC. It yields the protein CASSLAPLLYNEQFF.

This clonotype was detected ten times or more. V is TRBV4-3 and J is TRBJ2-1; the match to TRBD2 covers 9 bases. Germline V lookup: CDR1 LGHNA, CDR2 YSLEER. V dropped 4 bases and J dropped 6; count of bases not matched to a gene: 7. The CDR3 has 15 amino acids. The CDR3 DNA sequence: TGCGCCAGCAGCCCCCTCGCGGGGGGGAGCAATGAGCAGTTCTTC. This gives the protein CASSPLAGGSNEQFF.